This TCR beta chain is from a study of cytomegalovirus exposure and HLA in healthy donors. The PCR employed 60 Vbeta primers together with 13 Jbeta primers. Method: immunoSEQ multiplex PCR; TCRdb's copy keeps in-frame clones and lacks some. The sample lists 120,000 to 150,000 clones; 60% to 80% were seen once. Notes on the study in general: Previous analysis showed most TCR beta V segments were productive about 90% or about 30% of the time.

Germline V gives CDR1 SGHRS, CDR2 YFSETQ. Trimming took 0 bases from V and 10 from J, leaving 16 bases between them. CDR3 size: 14 residues. With regard to this clone: What it binds is not known.

This receptor was taken from a female donor in good health and CMV-seronegative. The sequencing sample was made of PBMCs. V usage is TRBV5-1 and J usage is TRBJ1-1; D is uncertain. The CDR3 DNA sequence: TGCGCCAGCAGCTTGGGCTATGTTGGGGAGGGAGCTTTCTTT. Protein: CASSLGYVGEGAFF.